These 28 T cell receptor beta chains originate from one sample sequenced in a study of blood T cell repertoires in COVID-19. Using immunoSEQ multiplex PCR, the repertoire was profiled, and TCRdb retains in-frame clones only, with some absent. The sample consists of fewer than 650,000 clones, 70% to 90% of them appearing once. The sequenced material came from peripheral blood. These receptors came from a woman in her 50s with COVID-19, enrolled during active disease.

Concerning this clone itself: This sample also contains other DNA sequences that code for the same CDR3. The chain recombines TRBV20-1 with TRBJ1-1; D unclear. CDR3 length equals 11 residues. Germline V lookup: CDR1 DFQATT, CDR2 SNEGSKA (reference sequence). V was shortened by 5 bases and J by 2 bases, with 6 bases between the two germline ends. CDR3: CSAPLNTEAFF. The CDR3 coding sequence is TGCAGTGCTCCGTTAAACACTGAAGCTTTCTTT.

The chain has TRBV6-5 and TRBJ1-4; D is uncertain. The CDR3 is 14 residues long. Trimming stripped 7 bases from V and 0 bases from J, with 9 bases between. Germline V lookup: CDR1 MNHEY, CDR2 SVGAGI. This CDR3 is CASTSEPTNEKLFF. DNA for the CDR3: TGTGCCAGCACCTCCGAGCCAACTAATGAAAAACTGTTTTTT.

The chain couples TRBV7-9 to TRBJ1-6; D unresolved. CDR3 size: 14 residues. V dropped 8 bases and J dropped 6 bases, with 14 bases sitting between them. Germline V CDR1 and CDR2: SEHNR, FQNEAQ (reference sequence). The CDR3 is CASWRGDVNSPLHF. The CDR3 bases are TGTGCCAGCTGGAGAGGAGACGTTAATTCACCCCTCCACTTT.

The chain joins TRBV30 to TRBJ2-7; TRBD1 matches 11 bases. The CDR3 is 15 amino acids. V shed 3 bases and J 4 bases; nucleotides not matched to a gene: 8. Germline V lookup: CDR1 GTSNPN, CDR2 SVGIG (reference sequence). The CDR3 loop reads CAWRGDRGSNYEQYF. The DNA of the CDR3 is TGTGCCTGGAGGGGGGACAGGGGGAGTAATTACGAGCAGTACTTC.

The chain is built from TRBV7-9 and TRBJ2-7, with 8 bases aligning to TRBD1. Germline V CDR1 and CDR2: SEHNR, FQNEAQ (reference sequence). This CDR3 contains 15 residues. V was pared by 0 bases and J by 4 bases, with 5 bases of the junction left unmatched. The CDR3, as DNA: TGTGCCAGCAGCTTAGCGACGGGACAGGCTTACGAGCAGTACTTC. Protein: CASSLATGQAYEQYF.

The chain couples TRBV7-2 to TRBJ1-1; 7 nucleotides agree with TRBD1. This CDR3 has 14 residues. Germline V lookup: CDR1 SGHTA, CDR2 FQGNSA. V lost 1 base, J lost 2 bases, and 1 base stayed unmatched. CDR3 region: CASSLDRGNTEAFF. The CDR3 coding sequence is TGTGCCAGCAGCTTAGACAGGGGAAACACTGAAGCTTTCTTT.

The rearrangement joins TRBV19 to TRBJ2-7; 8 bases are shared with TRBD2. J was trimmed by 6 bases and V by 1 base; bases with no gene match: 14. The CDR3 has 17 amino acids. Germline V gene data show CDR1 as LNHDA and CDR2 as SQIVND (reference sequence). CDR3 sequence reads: CASSIASLGLAVGEQYF. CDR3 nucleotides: TGTGCCAGTAGTATAGCGTCGCTAGGACTAGCAGTGGGCGAGCAGTACTTC.

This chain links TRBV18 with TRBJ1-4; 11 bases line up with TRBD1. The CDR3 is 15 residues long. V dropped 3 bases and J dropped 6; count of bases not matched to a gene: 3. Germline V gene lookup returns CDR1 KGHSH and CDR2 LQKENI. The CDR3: CASSPGQGVYEKLFF. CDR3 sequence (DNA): TGTGCCAGCTCACCGGGACAGGGGGTATATGAAAAACTGTTTTTT.

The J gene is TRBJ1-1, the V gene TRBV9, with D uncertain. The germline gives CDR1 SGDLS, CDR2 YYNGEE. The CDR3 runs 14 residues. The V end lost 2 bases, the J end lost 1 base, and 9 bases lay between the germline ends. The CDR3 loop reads CASSVLSWNTEAFF. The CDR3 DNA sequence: TGTGCCAGCAGCGTCCTTTCTTGGAACACTGAAGCTTTCTTT.

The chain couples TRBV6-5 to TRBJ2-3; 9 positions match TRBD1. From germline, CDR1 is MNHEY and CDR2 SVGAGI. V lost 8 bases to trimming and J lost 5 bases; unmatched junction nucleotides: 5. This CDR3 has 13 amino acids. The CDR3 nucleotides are TGTGCCAGCCGGGACAGGGTGGGAGATACGCAGTATTTT. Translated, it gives CASRDRVGDTQYF.

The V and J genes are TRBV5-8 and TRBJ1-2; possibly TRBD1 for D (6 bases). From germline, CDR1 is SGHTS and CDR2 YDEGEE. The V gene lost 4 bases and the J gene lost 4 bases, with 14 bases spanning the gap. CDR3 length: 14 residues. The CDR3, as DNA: TGTGCCAGCAGCCTGGAGGGGGTCAGCTATGGCTACACCTTC. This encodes CASSLEGVSYGYTF.

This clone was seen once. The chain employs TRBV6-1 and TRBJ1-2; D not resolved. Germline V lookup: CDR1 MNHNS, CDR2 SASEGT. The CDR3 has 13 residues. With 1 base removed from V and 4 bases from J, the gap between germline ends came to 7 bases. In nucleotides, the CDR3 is TGTGCCAGCAGTGAAGACTCTTTCTATGGCTACACCTTC. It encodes CASSEDSFYGYTF.

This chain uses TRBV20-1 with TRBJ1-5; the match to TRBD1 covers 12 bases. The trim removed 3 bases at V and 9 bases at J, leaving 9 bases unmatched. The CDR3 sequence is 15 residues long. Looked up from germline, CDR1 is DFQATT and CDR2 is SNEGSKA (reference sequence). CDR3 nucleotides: TGCAGTGCTAGTGAGGGACAGGGGGCTACGGCGCCCCAGCATTTT. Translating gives CSASEGQGATAPQHF.

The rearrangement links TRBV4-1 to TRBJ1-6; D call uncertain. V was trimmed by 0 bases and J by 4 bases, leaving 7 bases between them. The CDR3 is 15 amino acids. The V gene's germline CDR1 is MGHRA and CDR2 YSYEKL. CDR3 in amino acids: CASSQDPLYNSPLHF. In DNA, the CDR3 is TGCGCCAGCAGCCAAGACCCCTTGTATAATTCACCCCTCCACTTT.

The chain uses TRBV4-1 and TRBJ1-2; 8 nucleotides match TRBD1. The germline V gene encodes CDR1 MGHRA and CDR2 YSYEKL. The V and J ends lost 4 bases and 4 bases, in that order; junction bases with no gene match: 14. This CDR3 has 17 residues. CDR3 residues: CASSRAFRAGGPYGYTF. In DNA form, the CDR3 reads TGCGCCAGCAGCCGGGCATTCAGGGCAGGGGGCCCCTATGGCTACACCTTC.

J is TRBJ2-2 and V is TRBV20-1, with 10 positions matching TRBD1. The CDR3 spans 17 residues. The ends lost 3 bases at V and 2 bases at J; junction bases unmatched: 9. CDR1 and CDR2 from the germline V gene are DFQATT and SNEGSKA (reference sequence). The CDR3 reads CSASPGQGPFNTGELFF. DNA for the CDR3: TGCAGTGCTAGTCCGGGACAGGGGCCGTTTAACACCGGGGAGCTGTTTTTT.

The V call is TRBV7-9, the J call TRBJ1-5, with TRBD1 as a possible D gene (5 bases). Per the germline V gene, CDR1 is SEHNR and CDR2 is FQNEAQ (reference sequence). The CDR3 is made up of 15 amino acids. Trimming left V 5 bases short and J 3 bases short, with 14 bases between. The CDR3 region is CASSPTVGDNQPQHF. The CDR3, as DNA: TGTGCCAGCAGCCCCACGGTAGGGGACAATCAGCCCCAGCATTTT.

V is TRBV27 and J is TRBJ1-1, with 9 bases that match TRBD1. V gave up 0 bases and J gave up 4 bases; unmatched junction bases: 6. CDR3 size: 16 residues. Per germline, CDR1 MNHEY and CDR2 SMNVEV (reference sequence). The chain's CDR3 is CASSLSPGTGTTEAFF. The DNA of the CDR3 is TGTGCCAGCAGTTTATCCCCCGGGACAGGGACCACTGAAGCTTTCTTT.

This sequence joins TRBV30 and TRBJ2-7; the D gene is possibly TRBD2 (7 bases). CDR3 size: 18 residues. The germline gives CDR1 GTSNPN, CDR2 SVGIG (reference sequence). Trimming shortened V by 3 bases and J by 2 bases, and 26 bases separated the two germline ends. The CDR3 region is CAWSLGGGPGPITYEQYF. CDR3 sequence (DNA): TGTGCCTGGAGCCTAGGGGGGGGGCCCGGGCCCATCACCTACGAGCAGTACTTC.

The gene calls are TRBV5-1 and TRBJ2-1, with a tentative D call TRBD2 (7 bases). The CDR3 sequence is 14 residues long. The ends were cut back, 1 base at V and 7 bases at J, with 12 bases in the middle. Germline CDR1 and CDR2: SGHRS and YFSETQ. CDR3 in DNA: TGCGCCAGCAGCTTGTTGGCGGGGGCGAATGAGCAGTTCTTC. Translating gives CASSLLAGANEQFF.

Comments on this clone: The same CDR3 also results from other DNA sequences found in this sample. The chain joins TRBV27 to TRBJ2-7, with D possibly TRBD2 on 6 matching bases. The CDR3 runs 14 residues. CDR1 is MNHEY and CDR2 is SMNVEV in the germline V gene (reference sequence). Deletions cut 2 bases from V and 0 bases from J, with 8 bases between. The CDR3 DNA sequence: TGTGCCAGCAGTTTAGACGGGAGCTCCTACGAGCAGTACTTC. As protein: CASSLDGSSYEQYF.

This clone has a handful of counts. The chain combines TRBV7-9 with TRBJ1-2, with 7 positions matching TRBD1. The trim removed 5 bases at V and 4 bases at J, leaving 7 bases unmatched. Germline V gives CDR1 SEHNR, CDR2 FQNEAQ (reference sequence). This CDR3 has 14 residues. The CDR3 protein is CASSPGTDGYGYTF. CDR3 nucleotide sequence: TGTGCCAGCAGCCCCGGGACAGATGGCTATGGCTACACCTTC. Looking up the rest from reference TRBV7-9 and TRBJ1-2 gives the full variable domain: DTGVSQNPRHKITKRGQNVTFRCDPISEHNRLYWYRQTLGQGPEFLTYFQNEAQLEKSRLLSDRFSAERPKGSFSTLEIQRTEQGDSAMYLCASSPGTDGYGYTFGSGTRLTVV.

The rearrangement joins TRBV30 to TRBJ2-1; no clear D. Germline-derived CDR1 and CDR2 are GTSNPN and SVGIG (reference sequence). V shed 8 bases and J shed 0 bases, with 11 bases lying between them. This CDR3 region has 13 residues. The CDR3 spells CARSPSSYNEQFF. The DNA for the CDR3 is TGTGCCCGTAGCCCCTCCTCCTACAATGAGCAGTTCTTC.

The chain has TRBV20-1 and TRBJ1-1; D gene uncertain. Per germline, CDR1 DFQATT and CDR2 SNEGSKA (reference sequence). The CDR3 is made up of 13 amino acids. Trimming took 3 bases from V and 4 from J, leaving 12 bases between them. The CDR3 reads CSASAPAGTEAFF. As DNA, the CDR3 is TGCAGTGCTAGTGCACCGGCGGGCACTGAAGCTTTCTTT.

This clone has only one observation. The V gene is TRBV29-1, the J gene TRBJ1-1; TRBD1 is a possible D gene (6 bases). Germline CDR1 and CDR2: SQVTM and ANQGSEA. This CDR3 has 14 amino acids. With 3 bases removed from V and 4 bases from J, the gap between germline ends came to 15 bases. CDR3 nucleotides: TGCAGCGTTGATGTCAGGGGCGCAGGCACTGAAGCTTTCTTT. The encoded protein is CSVDVRGAGTEAFF. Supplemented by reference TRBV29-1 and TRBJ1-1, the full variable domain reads SAVISQKPSRDICQRGTSLTIQCQVDSQVTMMFWYRQQPGQSLTLIATANQGSEATYESGFVIDKFPISRPNLTFSTLTVSNMSPEDSSIYLCSVDVRGAGTEAFFGQGTRLTVV.

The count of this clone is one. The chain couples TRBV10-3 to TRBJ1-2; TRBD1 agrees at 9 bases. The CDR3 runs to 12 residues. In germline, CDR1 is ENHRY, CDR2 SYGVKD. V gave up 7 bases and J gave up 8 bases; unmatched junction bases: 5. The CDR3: CAITRDREGYTF. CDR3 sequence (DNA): TGTGCCATCACCCGGGACAGGGAAGGCTACACCTTC.

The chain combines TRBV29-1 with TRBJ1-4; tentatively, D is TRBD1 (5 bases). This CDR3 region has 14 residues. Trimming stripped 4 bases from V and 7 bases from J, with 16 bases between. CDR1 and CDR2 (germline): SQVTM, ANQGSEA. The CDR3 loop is CSVGISRRAEKLFF. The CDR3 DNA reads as TGCAGCGTTGGTATCTCTCGCAGGGCTGAAAAACTGTTTTTT.

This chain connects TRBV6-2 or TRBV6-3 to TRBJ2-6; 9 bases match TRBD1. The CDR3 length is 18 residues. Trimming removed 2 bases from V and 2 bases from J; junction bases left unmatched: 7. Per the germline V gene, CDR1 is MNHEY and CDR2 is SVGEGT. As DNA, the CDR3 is TGTGCCAGCAGTTACGCCGGGACAGGGATCCCTGGGGCCAACGTCCTGACTTTC. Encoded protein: CASSYAGTGIPGANVLTF.